Presented here are 9 T cell receptor beta chains from one specimen sequenced in a study of beta chain features in type 1 diabetes. Notes on the study in general: Type 1 diabetes patients showed a moderate but significant shortening of TCRB CDR3s in all four CD4+ subsets.

No antigen has been identified for these receptors. The entirety of the isolated RNA underwent reverse transcription, so expressed TCRB transcripts were sequenced. Measured with immunoSEQ multiplex PCR; TCRdb has only the in-frame clones, and not every one. Among about 700,000 clones listed, around an eighth were seen once. Input material: naive CD4+ T cells from blood. The receptor set was obtained from a young man with type 1 diabetes.

Only a few counts were recorded for this clone. This chain connects TRBV14 to TRBJ2-3, with a tentative D call TRBD1 (5 bases). The germline gives CDR1 SGHDN, CDR2 FVKESK. The V end was cut by 6 bases, the J end by 4 bases, with 8 bases between. This CDR3 spans 12 amino acids. The CDR3 DNA is TGTGCCAGCAGTCAGGGCCCAGATACGCAGTATTTT. Translated, it gives CASSQGPDTQYF.

This clone was counted a few times. The chain recombines TRBV5-1 with TRBJ2-3, with 7 bases aligning to TRBD1. The V gene end was trimmed by 4 bases and the J gene end by 4 bases; junction bases not matched to a gene: 9. Looked up from germline, CDR1 is SGHRS and CDR2 is YFSETQ. This CDR3 is 15 amino acids long. In DNA form, the CDR3 reads TGCGCCAGCAGCGAGCCTGACAGGGTCGCAGATACGCAGTATTTT. Residues: CASSEPDRVADTQYF.

This clone was seen a handful of times. This chain connects TRBV13 to TRBJ2-5; no firm D call. Germline-derived CDR1 and CDR2 are PRHDT and FYEKMQ (reference sequence). Trimming removed 6 bases at V and 1 base at J, with 12 bases between. This CDR3 comprises 14 residues. In DNA form, the CDR3 reads TGTGCCAGCAGACCCCTAAACCTCCAAGAGACCCAGTACTTC. Residues: CASRPLNLQETQYF.

This clone was counted between two and nine times. The chain joins TRBV27 to TRBJ1-1; TRBD1 aligns across 8 bases. The CDR3 is 13 amino acids. Germline V CDR1 and CDR2: MNHEY, SMNVEV (reference sequence). V dropped 5 bases and J dropped 6; count of bases not matched to a gene: 5. CDR3 nucleotides: TGTGCCAGCAGTATCAGGGGGCTCTCTGAAGCTTTCTTT. Translating gives CASSIRGLSEAFF.

The chain has TRBV10-3 and TRBJ2-7; 10 bases fit TRBD1. This CDR3 has 14 amino acids. Germline lookup yields CDR1 ENHRY and CDR2 SYGVKD. V trimming: 6 bases; J trimming: 6 bases; junction bases outside the gene matches: 8. CDR3 nucleotides: TGTGCCATCAGCCAGGGACAGGGGAATGGCGAGCAGTACTTC. Translation gives CAISQGQGNGEQYF.

This clone was found a few times. The J gene is TRBJ2-1, the V gene TRBV9; 7 bases line up with TRBD1. The germline CDR1 and CDR2 sequences are SGDLS and YYNGEE. This CDR3 has 15 residues. J gave up 3 bases and V 0 bases, and 3 bases lay outside the gene matches. CDR3 sequence: CASSVGGQIYNEQFF. The CDR3 nucleotides are TGTGCCAGCAGCGTAGGGGGACAGATCTACAATGAGCAGTTCTTC.

The gene calls are TRBV9 and TRBJ2-5; D perhaps matches TRBD1 (6 bases). The V end was cut by 0 bases, the J end by 1 base, with 16 bases between. CDR1 is SGDLS and CDR2 is YYNGEE in the germline V gene. The CDR3 runs 17 residues. CDR3: CASSVGGSSGAQETQYF. The CDR3 DNA reads TGTGCCAGCAGCGTAGGAGGGAGTTCAGGGGCCCAAGAGACCCAGTACTTC.

This chain uses TRBV2 with TRBJ2-2, with D unresolved. Germline CDR1 SNHLY, CDR2 FYNNEI. CDR3 length: 16 residues. Between the trimmed V and J ends, which lost 3 bases and 1 base, there was a span of 12 bases. For the CDR3, the DNA is TGTGCCAGCAGTGATATTGGATTAAAGAACACCGGGGAGCTGTTTTTT. Protein sequence: CASSDIGLKNTGELFF.

The chain carries TRBV5-1 and TRBJ2-5; TRBD2 aligns across 8 bases. The germline V gene encodes CDR1 SGHRS and CDR2 YFSETQ. This CDR3 is built from 16 residues. V shed 2 bases, J shed 1 base, and the junction held 7 bases outside the gene matches. DNA for the CDR3: TGCGCCAGCAGCTTTGCGATAGGGACTAGCCAAGAGACCCAGTACTTC. Its translation: CASSFAIGTSQETQYF.